This is a list of T cell receptor beta chains from one sample in a study of OX40 agonist ivuxolimab in advanced cancers. Profiled with immunoSEQ multiplex PCR; TCRdb holds only in-frame clones, not every one. Here the sample spans some 20,000 clones, approximately 85% being singletons. The sample was CD4+ or CD8+ T cells sorted from blood, taken in a trial of the OX40 agonist ivuxolimab. These receptors all come from an adult with an advanced solid tumor such as melanoma, head and neck, liver or kidney cancer. Each CDR3 is given with its conserved first and last residue. The D gene is left open where the match is weak. The size of a clone is reported for some rows only, either as once, few or many, or as a class for expanded clones.

>13|TRBJ1-1|TRBV28|NA|few
TGTGCCAGCAGTTTCCTAGGGTCGGATGAAGCTTTCTTT
CASSFLGSDEAFF
>14|TRBJ1-2|TRBV7-8|NA|NA
TGTGCCAGCAGCCCGGGCTTCGGCCCCCATGGCTACACCTTC
CASSPGFGPHGYTF
>12|TRBJ2-7|TRBV7-9|NA|NA
TGTGCCAGCAGCTTTTTACAGTACGAGCAGTACTTC
CASSFLQYEQYF
>14|TRBJ1-1|TRBV5-5|NA|NA
TGTGCCAGCAGCTTGGAACTTGGGGGCACTGAAGCTTTCTTT
CASSLELGGTEAFF
>14|TRBJ1-5|TRBV6-1|NA|NA
TGTGCCAGTGGGGGGCAGGGCTCGCCTCAGCCCCAGCATTTT
CASGGQGSPQPQHF
>17|TRBJ2-2|TRBV9|NA|NA
TGTGCCAGCAGCGTAGAAGGCGGCGGGCCGGTCACCGGGGAGCTGTTTTTT
CASSVEGGGPVTGELFF
>15|TRBJ1-1|TRBV19|NA|NA
TGTGCCAGTAGTACCCTCGACAGGAGGAACACTGAAGCTTTCTTT
CASSTLDRRNTEAFF
>16|TRBJ2-7|TRBV28|TRBD1|NA
TGTGCCAGCAGTTCCCTCTCACAGGGGGGTGGCTACGAGCAGTACTTC
CASSSLSQGGGYEQYF
>16|TRBJ1-4|TRBV7-9|NA|NA
TGTGCCAGCAGCGTGGACTGGACGGATCCTCCTGAAAAACTGTTTTTT
CASSVDWTDPPEKLFF
>15|TRBJ2-7|TRBV6-1|TRBD1|NA
TGTGCCAGCAGCCTAAACAGGGGGCTGGCTCGAGAGCAGTACTTC
CASSLNRGLAREQYF
>14|TRBJ1-2|TRBV29-1|NA|NA
TGCAGCGTTTTTTTTGTGGGGGTCGGCTATGGCTACACCTTC
CSVFFVGVGYGYTF
>14|TRBJ2-2|TRBV28|NA|NA
TGTGCCAGCAGTTTAGGAGTGAACACCGGGGAGCTGTTTTTT
CASSLGVNTGELFF
>14|TRBJ2-3|TRBV19|TRBD2|NA
TGTGCCAGTAGGAGCGGGGGAGGCACAGATACGCAGTATTTT
CASRSGGGTDTQYF
>16|TRBJ2-3|TRBV5-4|TRBD2|once
TGTGCCAGCAGCTTGTTGGGCGGGGGGGCGACAGATACGCAGTATTTT
CASSLLGGGATDTQYF
>14|TRBJ2-2|TRBV7-6|NA|few
TGTGCCAGCAGCTTCGGGGGTAGCACCGGGGAGCTGTTTTTT
CASSFGGSTGELFF
>14|TRBJ1-5|TRBV7-9|NA|NA
TGTGCCAGCAGCCCAGACCAAGGGGTCCAGCCCCAGCATTTT
CASSPDQGVQPQHF
>15|TRBJ1-1|TRBV19|NA|NA
TGTGCCAGTAGTCTGGGACAACTGATGAACACTGAAGCTTTCTTT
CASSLGQLMNTEAFF
>15|TRBJ1-3|TRBV15|NA|NA
TGTGCCACCAGCAGGACTTTCCTCTCTGGAAACACCATATATTTT
CATSRTFLSGNTIYF
>17|TRBJ1-1|TRBV11-2|NA|NA
TGTGCCAGCAGCTTAGTCCCCCCACCAGGGATGAACACTGAAGCTTTCTTT
CASSLVPPPGMNTEAFF
>11|TRBJ2-4|TRBV6-1|NA|once
TGTGCCAGCAGTGAAGTCATCCTTCAGTACTTC
CASSEVILQYF
>15|TRBJ2-7|TRBV7-9|TRBD1|NA
TGTGCCAGCAGCCCATTGGGACAGGGAGTTTACGAGCAGTACTTC
CASSPLGQGVYEQYF
>16|TRBJ2-6|TRBV4-3|NA|NA
TGCGCCAGCAGCCAAGATGCGGGGCTGGGGGCCAACGTCCTGACTTTC
CASSQDAGLGANVLTF
>16|TRBJ2-2|TRBV4-2|TRBD1|NA
TGTGCCAGCAGCCACTATGGGACAGTAGTGGCCGGGGAGCTGTTTTTT
CASSHYGTVVAGELFF
>13|TRBJ2-1|TRBV27|NA|NA
TGTGCCAGCAGTTTATGGAGGGACCATGAGCAGTTCTTC
CASSLWRDHEQFF
>13|TRBJ1-2|TRBV13|NA|few
TGTGCCAGCAGTTTACGCGGAGCTGATGGCTACACCTTC
CASSLRGADGYTF
>18|TRBJ1-1|TRBV19|NA|NA
TGTGCCAGTAGCCCCGTTCACTTCGAGGGGGGAGGGGGCACTGAAGCTTTCTTT
CASSPVHFEGGGGTEAFF
>14|TRBJ1-5|TRBV7-9|NA|NA
TGTGCCAGCAGCCCTGGCAGCAGCAATCAGCCCCAGCATTTT
CASSPGSSNQPQHF
>13|TRBJ2-1|TRBV7-9|NA|NA
TGTGCCAGCAGCTTAGCGTTTTTGAATGAGCAGTTCTTC
CASSLAFLNEQFF
>17|TRBJ1-5|TRBV6-1|NA|NA
TGTGCCAGCAGTGAAGGAGGACAGTTTGCGGGCGATCAGCCCCAGCATTTT
CASSEGGQFAGDQPQHF
>16|TRBJ2-1|TRBV4-1|NA|NA
TGCGCCAGCAGTCGAAGCATCTCGGGCTCCTACAATGAGCAGTTCTTC
CASSRSISGSYNEQFF
>16|TRBJ2-7|TRBV6-1|NA|NA
TGTGCCAGCAGTGAAGGACCATTCAGAAATTCCTACGAGCAGTACTTC
CASSEGPFRNSYEQYF
>14|TRBJ2-7|TRBV9|NA|NA
TGTGCCAGCAGCGTAGGGGCGGTCTCCTACGAGCAGTACTTC
CASSVGAVSYEQYF
>17|TRBJ1-5|TRBV19|TRBD1|NA
TGTGCCAGTAGTATAATATACAGGGGGGAAGGAGATCAGCCCCAGCATTTT
CASSIIYRGEGDQPQHF
>14|TRBJ1-2|TRBV6-1|NA|NA
TGTGCCAGCAGTGACAGGGATGTTAACTATGGCTACACCTTC
CASSDRDVNYGYTF
>18|TRBJ2-2|TRBV5-5|NA|medium-sized
TGTGCCAGCAGTTTCCTCCTAAGGCCCCAGGTTCGCACCGGGGAGCTGTTTTTT
CASSFLLRPQVRTGELFF
>15|TRBJ1-5|TRBV6-1|NA|NA
TGTGCCAGCAGTGAAGTGACAGCGGGGAATCAGCCCCAGCATTTT
CASSEVTAGNQPQHF